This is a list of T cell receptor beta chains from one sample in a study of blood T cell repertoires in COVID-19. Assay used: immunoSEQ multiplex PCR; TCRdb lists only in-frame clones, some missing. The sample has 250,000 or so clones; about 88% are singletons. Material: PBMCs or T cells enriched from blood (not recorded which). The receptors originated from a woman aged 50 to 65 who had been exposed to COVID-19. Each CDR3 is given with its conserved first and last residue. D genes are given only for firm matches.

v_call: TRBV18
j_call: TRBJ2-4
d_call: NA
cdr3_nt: TGTGCCAGCTCAGCTGGACAGGCGGGGGCCAAAAACATTCAGTACTTC
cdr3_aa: CASSAGQAGAKNIQYF

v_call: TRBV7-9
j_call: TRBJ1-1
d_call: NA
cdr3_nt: TGTGCCAGCAGCCGTGATGAGGGCTGGTCTGAAGCTTTCTTT
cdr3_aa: CASSRDEGWSEAFF

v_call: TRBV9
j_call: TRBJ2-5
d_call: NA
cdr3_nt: TGTGCCAGCAGCGTAGCCGCGGGGTCACAAGAGACCCAGTACTTC
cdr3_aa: CASSVAAGSQETQYF

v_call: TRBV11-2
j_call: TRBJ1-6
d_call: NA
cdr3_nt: TGTGCCAGCAGCCCCTATAGCTCCTATAATTCACCCCTCCACTTT
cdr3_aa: CASSPYSSYNSPLHF

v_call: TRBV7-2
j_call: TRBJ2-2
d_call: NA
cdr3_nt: TGTGCCAGCAGCTTAGCAACTAGCAACACCGGGGAGCTGTTTTTT
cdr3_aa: CASSLATSNTGELFF

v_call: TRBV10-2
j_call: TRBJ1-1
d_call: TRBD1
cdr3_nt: TGCGCCAGCAGTGAGGCGAGTCAGGGGGAGTCTGAAGCTTTCTTT
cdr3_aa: CASSEASQGESEAFF

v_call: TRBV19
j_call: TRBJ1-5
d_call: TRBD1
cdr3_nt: TGTGCCAGTAGTCAGACAGGGGGTCGGAGCAATCAGCCCCAGCATTTT
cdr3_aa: CASSQTGGRSNQPQHF

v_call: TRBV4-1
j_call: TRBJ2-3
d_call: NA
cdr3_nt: TGCGCCAGCAGCCAAAGCGACAGGATCGGCACAGATACGCAGTATTTT
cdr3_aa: CASSQSDRIGTDTQYF

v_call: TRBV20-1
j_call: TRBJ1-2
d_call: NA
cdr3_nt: TGCAGTTATTTCGCGGGGTATGGCTACACCTTC
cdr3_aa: CSYFAGYGYTF

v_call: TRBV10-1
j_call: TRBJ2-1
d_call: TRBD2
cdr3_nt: TGCGCCAGCAGTGAGCTTACTAGCGGGGGTTACAATGAGCAGTTCTTC
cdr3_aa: CASSELTSGGYNEQFF

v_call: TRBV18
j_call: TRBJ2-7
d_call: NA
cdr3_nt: TGTGCCAGCTCACCTGGGGGCCACGAGCAGTACTTC
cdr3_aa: CASSPGGHEQYF

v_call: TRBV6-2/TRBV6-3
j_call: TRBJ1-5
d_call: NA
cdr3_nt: TGTGCCAGCAGTCTGACCACAGGGCCTTATAGCAATCAGCCCCAGCATTTT
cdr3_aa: CASSLTTGPYSNQPQHF

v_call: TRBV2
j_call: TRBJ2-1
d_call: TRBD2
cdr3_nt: TGTGCCAGCAGCCTAAATACAGCGGGAGGTAATGAGCAGTTCTTC
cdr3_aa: CASSLNTAGGNEQFF

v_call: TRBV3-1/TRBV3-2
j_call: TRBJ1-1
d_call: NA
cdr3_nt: TGTGCCAGCAGCCAAGATCGAGCCCTAGAAGCTTTCTTT
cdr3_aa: CASSQDRALEAFF

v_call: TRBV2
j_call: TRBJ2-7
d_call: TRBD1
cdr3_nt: TGTGCCAGCAGCTTGGACAGGGGGCCGGACGAGCAGTACTTC
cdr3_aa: CASSLDRGPDEQYF

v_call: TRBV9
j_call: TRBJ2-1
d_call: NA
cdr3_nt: TGTGCCAGCAGCGTACTCGGAGACGTCAGAGAGCAGTTCTTC
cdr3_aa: CASSVLGDVREQFF

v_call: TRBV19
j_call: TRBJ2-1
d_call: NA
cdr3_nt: TGTGCCAGTAGTCCCGATTGGGAGACCTATGAGCAGTTCTTC
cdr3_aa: CASSPDWETYEQFF

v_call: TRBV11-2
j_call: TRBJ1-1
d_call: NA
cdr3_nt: TGTGCCAGCAGCTTAGAGGGGCCAAGACCTTTCTTT
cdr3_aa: CASSLEGPRPFF

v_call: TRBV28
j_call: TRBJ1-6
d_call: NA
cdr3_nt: TGTGCCAGCAGCTCCTCGGGGTGGTCCTATAATTCACCCCTCCACTTT
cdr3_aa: CASSSSGWSYNSPLHF

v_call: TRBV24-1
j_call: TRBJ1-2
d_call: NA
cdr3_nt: TGTGCCACCAGTGATTACTCCGGCTACACCTTC
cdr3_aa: CATSDYSGYTF

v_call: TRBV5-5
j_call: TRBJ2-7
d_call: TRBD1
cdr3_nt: TGTGCCAGCAGCTGGGACAGCGGAACTACCTACGAGCAGTACTTC
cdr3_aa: CASSWDSGTTYEQYF

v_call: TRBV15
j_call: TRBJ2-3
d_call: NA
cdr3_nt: TGTGCCACCAGCATCCGAGGAACAGATACGCAGTATTTT
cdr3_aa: CATSIRGTDTQYF

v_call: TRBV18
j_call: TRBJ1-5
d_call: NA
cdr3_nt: TGTGCCAGCTCACCACCGGAGCGGGGTGGGATGGGTCAGCCCCAGCATTTT
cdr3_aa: CASSPPERGGMGQPQHF

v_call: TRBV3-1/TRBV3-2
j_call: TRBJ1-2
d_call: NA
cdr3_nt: TGTGCCAGCAGCCCAGACGGCGGCCTGTATGGCTACACCTTC
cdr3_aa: CASSPDGGLYGYTF